Presented here are 22 T cell receptor beta chains from one specimen sequenced in a study of identical twins (dated by TCRdb to the mid-2010s). Libraries were built with 5' RACE. Sequencing was carried out with an Illumina HiSeq 2000. TCRdb trimmed the raw reads at Q25, called clones with MiXCR and kept productive beta chains. Every distinct CDR3 protein forms one entry, paired with its most common genes and DNA. A total of hundreds of thousands of distinct CDR3 sequences appear in this sample, 9% to 15% of them only once. The ten largest clones represent around 1.5% of the sample. Another study also made use of these data, one on yellow fever vaccine responses in identical twins.

The specimen was PBMCs. The receptors shown here come from a young woman in good health.

The table lists this clonotype with a few counts. This sequence joins TRBV5-1 and TRBJ1-2, with D unresolved. V was clipped by 2 bases and J by 7 bases, with 15 bases between them. Germline CDR1 is SGHRS and CDR2 is YFSETQ. There are 14 residues in the CDR3. CDR3 loop: CASSFKDLTRGYTF. The CDR3 coding sequence is TGCGCCAGCAGCTTTAAGGACCTAACGCGTGGCTACACCTTC.

This sequence joins TRBV5-1 and TRBJ2-1, with D perhaps TRBD2 (8 bases). The CDR3 length is 17 residues. The V gene's germline CDR1 is SGHRS and CDR2 YFSETQ. Trimming stripped 4 bases from V and 8 bases from J, with 25 bases between. The CDR3: CASSAGQVIAGNDEQFF. For the CDR3, the DNA is TGCGCCAGCAGCGCAGGACAGGTTATAGCGGGAAATGATGAGCAGTTCTTC.

The sample holds many counts of this clonotype. The V call is TRBV7-9, the J call TRBJ1-6, with D perhaps TRBD1 (5 bases). This CDR3 is built from 15 residues. Between the trimmed V and J ends, which lost 2 bases and 3 bases, there was a span of 8 bases. Germline V lookup: CDR1 SEHNR, CDR2 FQNEAQ (reference sequence). DNA for the CDR3: TGTGCCAGCAGCTTACGGGGGTACTATAATTCACCCCTCCACTTT. Protein: CASSLRGYYNSPLHF.

This chain uses TRBV20-1 with TRBJ1-5; possible D gene TRBD1, 6 bases. The CDR3 is 14 residues long. Trimming stripped 0 bases from V and 3 bases from J, with 9 bases between. The germline V gene encodes CDR1 DFQATT and CDR2 SNEGSKA (reference sequence). As DNA, the CDR3 is TGCAGTGCTAGAGACGACAGGTTCAATCAGCCCCAGCATTTT. This translates into CSARDDRFNQPQHF.

This clonotype was seen ten or more times. The chain has TRBV12-3 or TRBV12-4 and TRBJ1-1; 7 nucleotides match TRBD1. The V gene end was trimmed by 5 bases and the J gene end by 1 base; junction bases not matched to a gene: 10. The CDR3 contains 16 residues. CDR3 sequence reads: CASSHHNRGWNTEAFF. CDR3 nucleotides: TGTGCCAGCAGTCACCACAACAGGGGCTGGAACACTGAAGCTTTCTTT.

The chain carries TRBV28 and TRBJ2-4; D could derive from TRBD1 or TRBD2 (5 bases each). The CDR3 loop spans 14 amino acids. Germline CDR1 is MDHEN and CDR2 is SYDVKM. V lost 6 bases, J lost 3 bases, and 12 bases lay in between. The chain's CDR3 is CASSPWGSKNIQYF. The CDR3, as DNA: TGTGCCAGCAGCCCTTGGGGGAGCAAAAACATTCAGTACTTC.

This clonotype has more than one count but fewer than ten. The V and J genes are TRBV12-3 or TRBV12-4 and TRBJ2-1; D is perhaps TRBD1 (5 bases). The CDR3 is made up of 13 amino acids. Trimming removed 6 bases from V and 4 bases from J, with 10 bases in between. The CDR3 spells CASSPQAYNEQFF. The CDR3 nucleotides read TGTGCCAGCAGCCCACAGGCGTACAATGAGCAGTTCTTC.

This clonotype was counted many times. The V gene is TRBV24-1, the J gene TRBJ2-2, with TRBD2 matching 7 bases. The junction had 14 bases not matched to a gene; V was cut back by 9 bases and J by 2 bases. CDR3 length: 17 residues. Germline V CDR1 and CDR2: KGHDR, SFDVKD. The CDR3 region is CATGAVQAGRNTGELFF. Written as DNA, the CDR3 is TGTGCCACCGGGGCGGTACAAGCGGGAAGAAACACCGGGGAGCTGTTTTTT.

This clonotype appeared a few times. The V and J genes are TRBV28 and TRBJ2-5; TRBD2 matches 8 bases. Germline lookup yields CDR1 MDHEN and CDR2 SYDVKM. This CDR3 comprises 16 residues. The V segment lost 6 bases and the J segment 5 bases; nucleotides outside the gene matches: 14. The CDR3 nucleotides are TGTGCCAGCAGCCTGATAGCGGGGATGGGTGCTGAGACCCAGTACTTC. It encodes CASSLIAGMGAETQYF.

As DNA, the CDR3 is TGTGCCAGCTCACCGTCAGCCGTGTACTCCTACGAGCAGTACTTC. It yields the protein CASSPSAVYSYEQYF. The chain has TRBV18 and TRBJ2-7; no clear D. V lost 3 bases and J lost 0, with 12 bases in between. Germline CDR1 KGHSH, CDR2 LQKENI. The CDR3 consists of 15 residues. Looking up the rest from reference TRBV18 and TRBJ2-7 gives the full variable domain: NAGVMQNPRHLVRRRGQEARLRCSPMKGHSHVYWYRQLPEEGLKFMVYLQKENIIDESGMPKERFSAEFPKEGPSILRIQQVVRGDSAAYFCASSPSAVYSYEQYFGPGTRLTVT.

This clonotype occurred a few times. The chain carries TRBV7-9 and TRBJ2-7; 7 nucleotides agree with TRBD1. Losses at the gene ends were 5 bases for V and 6 bases for J; bases not matched to a gene: 13. This CDR3 region has 15 residues. Germline V CDR1 and CDR2: SEHNR, FQNEAQ (reference sequence). CDR3 loop: CASSNLLDRATEQYF. The CDR3 DNA sequence: TGTGCCAGCAGCAACCTTTTAGACAGGGCCACCGAGCAGTACTTC.

At least ten counts were recorded for this clonotype. This chain uses TRBV25-1 with TRBJ2-7, with TRBD2 matching over 11 bases. Germline V gene data show CDR1 as MGHDK and CDR2 as SYGVNS. Germline trimming cut 4 bases from V and 4 bases from J; bases unmatched to any gene: 3. The CDR3 is 14 amino acids. The CDR3 bases are TGTGCCAGCAGTGTGGCTAGCGGGAGGTACGAGCAGTACTTC. It codes for CASSVASGRYEQYF.

The chain has TRBV3-1 and TRBJ2-2; no clear D gene. V lost 9 bases and J 4 bases, leaving 27 bases between the germline ends. Per germline, CDR1 LGHDT and CDR2 YNNKEL (reference sequence). The length of the CDR3 is 18 residues. In nucleotides, the CDR3 is TGTGCCAGTCGGTCCGTTAGGGCAACATATCGTGGCACCGGGGAGCTGTTTTTT. It codes for CASRSVRATYRGTGELFF.

This clonotype was seen more than once but under ten times. The DNA of the CDR3 is TGTGCCAGCAGCCACGTACAGCGGTACTCCTACAATGAGCAGTTCTTC. Translating gives CASSHVQRYSYNEQFF. The rearrangement uses TRBV3-1 and TRBJ2-1; D is possibly TRBD2 (5 bases). The CDR3 runs to 16 residues. Germline loops: CDR1 LGHDT, CDR2 YNNKEL (reference sequence). V was pared by 3 bases and J by 0 bases, with 12 bases between.

CDR3 amino acids: CSANFGGREDTQYF. The CDR3 DNA sequence: TGCAGTGCTAACTTCGGGGGGAGGGAAGATACGCAGTATTTT. The V call is TRBV20-1, the J call TRBJ2-3, with TRBD2 matching over 7 bases. The CDR3 is made up of 14 amino acids. The germline gives CDR1 DFQATT, CDR2 SNEGSKA (reference sequence). Unmatched junction bases numbered 9, after V lost 4 bases and J lost 5 bases.

This clonotype was counted between two and nine times. The genes are TRBV12-3 or TRBV12-4 and TRBJ1-1; possible D gene TRBD1, 6 bases. The CDR3 has 14 amino acids. V lost 6 bases and J lost 7, with 18 bases in between. The CDR3 region has the DNA TGTGCCAGCAGGGGGGACAAGGGGATCAATGAAGCTTTCTTT. Translated: CASRGDKGINEAFF.

This clonotype showed up just a few times. The chain uses TRBV5-1 and TRBJ2-2, with 8 bases lining up with TRBD1. V lost 6 bases to trimming and J lost 5 bases; unmatched junction nucleotides: 15. CDR1 is SGHRS, CDR2 YFSETQ, per germline. This CDR3 is 17 amino acids long. CDR3 protein: CASTLLGAGGRTGELFF. The CDR3 bases are TGCGCCAGCACCCTCTTGGGAGCAGGGGGCAGAACCGGGGAGCTGTTTTTT.

The chain employs TRBV3-1 and TRBJ2-7, with 7 positions matching TRBD1. This CDR3 is 16 amino acids long. With 0 bases clipped from V and 0 bases from J, the junction kept 5 bases outside the gene matches. The germline V gene has CDR1 LGHDT and CDR2 YNNKEL (reference sequence). CDR3: CASSQERGQSSYEQYF. In DNA form, the CDR3 reads TGTGCCAGCAGCCAAGAGAGGGGACAGAGCTCCTACGAGCAGTACTTC.

This clonotype was picked up a small number of times. The rearrangement uses TRBV20-1 and TRBJ2-1; 11 bases align to TRBD1. The CDR3 runs 14 residues. The germline V gene has CDR1 DFQATT and CDR2 SNEGSKA (reference sequence). J was trimmed by 15 bases and V by 5 bases; bases with no gene match: 15. The CDR3 DNA sequence: TGCAGTGCTGGGGGACAGGGGGACGCATCGGGGATGTTCTTC. Protein product: CSAGGQGDASGMFF.

This clonotype turned up a few times. This chain joins TRBV3-1 and TRBJ2-5; 9 bases are shared with TRBD2. The germline CDR1 and CDR2 sequences are LGHDT and YNNKEL (reference sequence). The CDR3 runs 14 residues. The V gene end was trimmed by 1 base and the J gene end by 6 bases; junction bases not matched to a gene: 3. The CDR3 sequence: CASSQVAGEQTQYF. CDR3 in DNA: TGTGCCAGCAGCCAAGTAGCGGGAGAACAGACCCAGTACTTC.

This clonotype was picked up a small number of times. The chain links TRBV27 to TRBJ2-1; 10 bases align to TRBD1. This CDR3 comprises 17 residues. Germline CDR1 is MNHEY and CDR2 is SMNVEV (reference sequence). V was pared by 6 bases and J by 0 bases, with 8 bases of the junction left unmatched. CDR3 protein: CASRLTGGRSSYNEQFF. CDR3 coding DNA: TGTGCCAGCAGGCTGACAGGGGGCAGGAGCTCCTACAATGAGCAGTTCTTC.

This rearrangement joins TRBV2 to TRBJ1-4; 7 positions agree with TRBD1. Germline lookup yields CDR1 SNHLY and CDR2 FYNNEI. This CDR3 region has 12 residues. V was clipped by 7 bases and J by 11 bases; unmatched bases: 7. CDR3: CASTSDRPKLFF. Here the CDR3 DNA reads TGTGCCAGCACCTCGGACAGGCCTAAACTGTTTTTT.